This T cell receptor (beta chain) was recorded in a study of control samples from healthy donors and cancer patients (dated by TCRdb to the early 2020s). A word on this clone: Its antigen remains unidentified. One base away there is no much larger clone; base qualities are not given.

Libraries were built with the immunoSEQ multiplex PCR assay. TCRdb holds this immuneACCESS table with in-frame rearrangements only. Some clones are missing; in checked studies, unresolved V genes explain under half, and the rest has no known cause. Recorded for this sample are roughly 70,000 clones; over 75% of them occurred a single time. The ten largest clones add up to 25% to 35% of the sample. Ends trimmed: V by 4 bases, J by 2 bases; bases unmatched to a gene: 7. Its CDR3 holds 16 amino acids, cysteine through phenylalanine. The read is trimmed to its CDR3 DNA, 48 bases read in frame from base 1. CDR1 and CDR2, looked up from the germline V gene, are SGHRS and YFSETQ.

The receptor chain draws on TRBV5-1 and TRBJ2-7; TRBD2 matches 12 bases in the middle. The sequence came from a man aged 45 to 65 in good health. Input material: blood. This receptor has the CDR3 CASSVGLAGITYEQYF. The nucleotide sequence reads as follows: TGCGCCAGCAGCGTAGGACTAGCGGGGATTACCTACGAGCAGTACTTC. The reference TRBV5-1 and TRBJ2-7 proteins fill in what lies around the CDR3, so the full variable domain reads KAGVTQTPRYLIKTRGQQVTLSCSPISGHRSVSWYQQTPGQGLQFLFEYFSETQRNKGNFPGRFSGRQFSNSRSEMNVSTLELGDSALYLCASSVGLAGITYEQYFGPGTRLTVT.